This is a list of T cell receptor beta chains from one sample in a study of cytomegalovirus exposure and HLA in healthy donors. The data were produced by immunoSEQ multiplex PCR, yet TCRdb's version contains in-frame clones alone and is incomplete. Of about 170,000 clones listed, 75% to 85% are singletons. Sequenced input: PBMCs. These receptors all come from a woman between 45 and 65 years old in good health and CMV-seronegative. Each CDR3 is given with its conserved first and last residue. A D gene is named only where the DNA matches it firmly. Clone size is given for some rows only: seen once, a few or many times, or a class if the clone is expanded.

d_call: TRBD1
j_call: TRBJ1-5
clone_size: -
v_call: TRBV20-1
cdr3_aa: CRENRGQPQHF
cdr3_nt: TGCAGGGAAAACAGGGGTCAGCCCCAGCATTTT

d_call: -
j_call: TRBJ1-2
clone_size: -
v_call: TRBV25-1
cdr3_aa: CASSAGTQLYGYTF
cdr3_nt: TGTGCCAGCAGCGCGGGGACCCAACTCTATGGCTACACCTTC

d_call: -
j_call: TRBJ2-3
clone_size: -
v_call: TRBV7-2
cdr3_aa: CASSLGPFTSLTDTQYF
cdr3_nt: TGTGCCAGCAGCTTAGGCCCTTTTACTAGCTTGACAGATACGCAGTATTTT

d_call: -
j_call: TRBJ1-2
clone_size: -
v_call: TRBV9
cdr3_aa: CATSPSSESNYGYTF
cdr3_nt: TGTGCCACCTCCCCCTCCTCGGAGTCTAACTATGGCTACACCTTC

d_call: TRBD2
j_call: TRBJ2-3
clone_size: -
v_call: TRBV5-1
cdr3_aa: CASSLPGTSERDVPSTDTQYF
cdr3_nt: TGCGCCAGCAGCTTACCCGGGACTAGCGAGAGAGATGTTCCTAGCACAGATACGCAGTATTTT

d_call: TRBD1
j_call: TRBJ2-7
clone_size: -
v_call: TRBV18
cdr3_aa: CASSPGTGGEQYF
cdr3_nt: TGTGCCAGCTCGCCCGGGACAGGGGGCGAGCAGTACTTC

d_call: TRBD1
j_call: TRBJ2-7
clone_size: few
v_call: TRBV29-1
cdr3_aa: CSVSGQGPYEQYF
cdr3_nt: TGCAGCGTCTCGGGACAGGGGCCCTACGAGCAGTACTTC

d_call: TRBD1
j_call: TRBJ1-1
clone_size: -
v_call: TRBV7-2
cdr3_aa: CASSSRTGDTEASF
cdr3_nt: TGTGCCAGCAGCTCCCGGACAGGGGACACTGAAGCTTCCTTT

d_call: TRBD2
j_call: TRBJ2-5
clone_size: -
v_call: TRBV6-1
cdr3_aa: CASNLLAGGQETQYF
cdr3_nt: TGTGCCAGCAACCTCCTAGCGGGGGGTCAGGAGACCCAGTACTTC

d_call: TRBD1
j_call: TRBJ2-7
clone_size: few
v_call: TRBV5-1
cdr3_aa: CASSSRDSFSYEQYF
cdr3_nt: TGCGCCAGCAGCTCACGGGACAGCTTCTCCTACGAGCAGTACTTC

d_call: -
j_call: TRBJ1-6
clone_size: once
v_call: TRBV27
cdr3_aa: CASSLQSYNSPLHF
cdr3_nt: TGTGCCAGCAGTTTACAGTCCTATAATTCACCCCTCCACTTT

d_call: -
j_call: TRBJ2-2
clone_size: once
v_call: TRBV7-8
cdr3_aa: CASSLRLQHRELFF
cdr3_nt: TGTGCCAGCAGCTTAAGACTACAGCACCGGGAGCTGTTTTTT

d_call: -
j_call: TRBJ2-2
clone_size: -
v_call: TRBV9
cdr3_aa: CASSVGGSGRTGELFF
cdr3_nt: TGTGCCAGCAGCGTAGGGGGTAGCGGTCGCACCGGGGAGCTGTTTTTT

d_call: -
j_call: TRBJ2-7
clone_size: -
v_call: TRBV19
cdr3_aa: CASSAFSGKGYEQYF
cdr3_nt: TGTGCCAGTAGTGCTTTCTCAGGGAAGGGTTACGAGCAGTACTTC

d_call: -
j_call: TRBJ2-5
clone_size: -
v_call: TRBV19
cdr3_aa: CASGPQETQYF
cdr3_nt: TGTGCCAGTGGCCCCCAAGAGACCCAGTACTTC

d_call: TRBD2
j_call: TRBJ2-3
clone_size: -
v_call: TRBV9
cdr3_aa: CASSGGGEIDTQYF
cdr3_nt: TGTGCCAGCAGCGGGGGAGGGGAAATAGATACGCAGTATTTT

d_call: -
j_call: TRBJ1-5
clone_size: -
v_call: TRBV19
cdr3_aa: CASSGLADNQPQHF
cdr3_nt: TGTGCCAGTAGTGGGTTGGCGGATAATCAGCCCCAGCATTTT

d_call: TRBD1
j_call: TRBJ1-5
clone_size: once
v_call: TRBV4-3
cdr3_aa: CASSQETGGNQPQHF
cdr3_nt: TGCGCCAGCAGCCAAGAAACAGGGGGAAATCAGCCCCAGCATTTT

d_call: -
j_call: TRBJ2-6
clone_size: -
v_call: TRBV5-6
cdr3_aa: CASSPAGANVLTF
cdr3_nt: TGTGCCAGCAGCCCTGCTGGGGCCAACGTCCTGACTTTC

d_call: -
j_call: TRBJ1-5
clone_size: once
v_call: TRBV6-5
cdr3_aa: CASSYLSNQPQHF
cdr3_nt: TGTGCCAGCAGTTATCTTAGCAATCAGCCCCAGCATTTT